The sequence of this T cell receptor beta chain was determined in a study of identical twins. Each CDR3 protein is one row after TCRdb ran MiXCR on the 5' RACE reads. The sample carries roughly 720,000 distinct CDR3 sequences, around a sixth recorded once. Study observations and caveats: Models came in too low on out-of-frame TCR alpha sharing in monozygotic twins. Insertions were fewer in abundant cord blood beta clonotypes, whereas memory repertoires showed none of this pattern. Twins showed weaker excess sharing in their beta out-of-frame sequences.

About this clonotype: Its specificity is not known.

The same sample was also studied in work on T cells expressing NK-cell markers. This second study says: Underlying the TCR beta repertoires were sorted CD3+CD56+NKG2C+, CD3+CD56+NKG2C- and CD3+CD56-NKG2C+ T cells.

This TCR derives from a woman aged 18 to 35 in good health. Sequencing used PBMCs.

The CDR3 spells CASRQSYNEQFF. DNA of the CDR3: TGCGCCAGCAGACAGTCCTACAATGAGCAGTTCTTC. The chain joins TRBV5-1 to TRBJ2-1, with no clear D. Deletions cut 5 bases from V and 1 base from J, with 4 bases between. The V gene's germline CDR1 is SGHRS and CDR2 YFSETQ. The CDR3 consists of 12 residues. The full variable domain, with the rest looked up from reference TRBV5-1 and TRBJ2-1, is KAGVTQTPRYLIKTRGQQVTLSCSPISGHRSVSWYQQTPGQGLQFLFEYFSETQRNKGNFPGRFSGRQFSNSRSEMNVSTLELGDSALYLCASRQSYNEQFFGPGTRLTVL.